Sequencing of this TCR beta chain was carried out in a study of read filtering for tumor transcriptome and immune sequencing. In the study overall: Per sample, TCR-region reads ranged about 4 to 11 million by IR-seq, roughly 75 to 1273 by RNA-seq.

This library used roughly 400 ng RNA and molecular barcoded adaptors spanning alpha/delta and beta/gamma chains. MiXCR, run by TCRdb on the reads, gives a single entry per CDR3 protein. Of over 50,000 distinct CDR3 sequences listed, around 21% are singletons. Germline V gene sequence: CDR1 SQVTM, CDR2 ANQGSEA. The J segment lost 4 bases and the V segment lost 3 bases, leaving 7 bases of the junction unmatched. CDR3 size: 14 residues. This chain connects TRBV29-1 to TRBJ2-7, with 9 bases aligning to TRBD2. The sample comprised a population of CD138-negative cells sorted from bone marrow. The clonotype originates from a donor at least 40 years old with multiple myeloma. This CDR3 reads CSVEASGDYYEQYF. In DNA, the CDR3 is TGCAGCGTTGAGGCTAGCGGGGATTATTACGAGCAGTACTTC.